Following are 7 T cell receptor beta chains from one sample sequenced in a study of blood T cell repertoires in COVID-19. Sequenced by immunoSEQ multiplex PCR; TCRdb stores in-frame clones only, minus some. Counted here are roughly 320,000 clones, 85% to 90% occurring once; the ten biggest clones make up 1.5% to 2%. Sequences were obtained from peripheral blood. These receptors all stem from a woman aged 25 to 39 with COVID-19, enrolled during active disease.

The genes are TRBV7-2 and TRBJ1-5; 10 positions agree with TRBD1. The germline gives CDR1 SGHTA, CDR2 FQGNSA. The CDR3 contains 15 residues. After removal of 5 bases from V and 7 bases from J, the junction contained 8 bases not matched to a gene. The CDR3 DNA follows: TGTGCCAGCAGCCCAATGGACAGGGGGTGGCAGCCCCAGCATTTT. Translating it yields CASSPMDRGWQPQHF. Based on the CDR3 plus reference TRBV7-2 and TRBJ1-5, the full variable domain is GAGVSQSPSNKVTEKGKDVELRCDPISGHTALYWYRQSLGQGLEFLIYFQGNSAPDKSGLPSDRFSAERTGGSVSTLTIQRTQQEDSAVYLCASSPMDRGWQPQHFGDGTRLSIL.

The chain has TRBV24-1 and TRBJ2-3, with TRBD1 identical over 9 bases. Germline CDR1 KGHDR, CDR2 SFDVKD. Trimming at V came to 5 bases and at J to 3 bases, leaving 8 bases not matched to a gene. The CDR3 is made up of 16 amino acids. The CDR3 DNA follows: TGTGCCACCAGTGCCCCGGGACAGGGTGGGACAGATACGCAGTATTTT. Its translation is CATSAPGQGGTDTQYF.

This chain uses TRBV28 with TRBJ1-5; D may be TRBD1 (6 bases). The germline V gene encodes CDR1 MDHEN and CDR2 SYDVKM. Trimming removed 5 bases at V and 7 bases at J, with 12 bases between. CDR3 size: 13 residues. Here the CDR3 DNA reads TGTGCCAGCAGTCTACAGGGCAGGCAGCCCCAGCATTTT. Translating gives CASSLQGRQPQHF.

Details on this clone: One end of the junction varies from germline; a read error may be responsible. This chain connects TRBV28 to TRBJ2-1; D ambiguous. The CDR3 has 12 amino acids. Germline-derived CDR1 and CDR2 are MDHEN and SYDVKM. The CDR3 region is CASSLSYDEQFF. Here the CDR3 DNA reads TGTGCCAGCAGTTTATCCTACGATGAGCAGTTCTTC.

The chain employs TRBV2 and TRBJ1-5; 7 nucleotides agree with TRBD1. V was pared by 6 bases and J by 6 bases, with 14 bases of the junction left unmatched. Per the germline V gene, CDR1 is SNHLY and CDR2 is FYNNEI. This CDR3 comprises 16 residues. The CDR3 coding sequence is TGTGCCAGCAGCTCCTACAGGGACAGAGGACCTCAGCCCCAGCATTTT. Translation gives CASSSYRDRGPQPQHF.

The chain carries TRBV7-6 and TRBJ2-3, with D maybe TRBD1 (6 bases). Germline V gene lookup returns CDR1 SGHVS and CDR2 FNYEAQ. Trimming stripped 6 bases from V and 3 bases from J, with 7 bases between. The CDR3 loop spans 12 amino acids. CDR3 region: CASSRGTDTQYF. The CDR3 DNA is TGTGCCAGCAGTAGGGGGACAGATACGCAGTATTTT.

The chain couples TRBV27 to TRBJ1-2, with D possibly TRBD1 on 6 matching bases. CDR3 length: 15 amino acids. V lost 3 bases and J 2 bases, leaving 13 bases between the germline ends. Looked up from germline, CDR1 is MNHEY and CDR2 is SMNVEV (reference sequence). CDR3 sequence reads: CASSFSGQKNYGYTF. CDR3 DNA sequence: TGTGCCAGCAGTTTTTCCGGACAGAAAAACTATGGCTACACCTTC.